This T cell receptor beta chain was sequenced for a study of early T cells in non-severe SARS-CoV-2 infection. As for the study in general: The study sequenced bulk RNA from unsorted whole blood, with chains unpaired. Findings and limits, study-wide: Anti-spike CD8 specificities were favored by VDJdb matching, whose results missed private and CD4 specificities.

This clonotype has only a few counts. Its antigen is unknown. Germline V lookup: CDR1 MDHEN, CDR2 SYDVKM. The V gene lost 5 bases and the J gene lost 6 bases, with 14 bases spanning the gap. CDR3 length: 14 residues. Molecules of cDNA were individually given unique molecular identifiers that were attached to them. TCRdb independently ran MiXCR on the 5' RACE reads; one entry per CDR3 protein. Of 60,000 to 75,000 distinct CDR3 sequences in the sample, about 4.9% were seen once. This TCR was sampled from an adult who was a healthcare worker with PCR-confirmed SARS-CoV-2 infection or an uninfected control (not recorded which). The donor label of this sample is uncertain. Sequenced here: whole blood, sampled at baseline. The genes are TRBV28 and TRBJ2-1; D not certain. The CDR3 DNA reads as TGTGCCAGCAGTCCTAAATACCGACGCAATGAGCAGTTCTTC. Translated, it gives CASSPKYRRNEQFF.